This T cell receptor (beta chain) appears in the sequencing data of a study of blood T cell repertoires in COVID-19 (TCRdb year 2020). For the wider study: The collaborator samples originated in the United States, Italy and Spain and spanned the acute and convalescent phases of COVID-19. The material from the prospective study consisted of cDNA or gDNA derived from T cells, B-cell-depleted T cells, or PBMCs. Deeply sampled blood TCRbeta repertoires from subjects exposed to, actively infected with, or recovered from COVID-19 were included in the dataset. The repertoires were made available in a free public database intended to serve as a resource for research on the immune response to SARS-CoV-2. The samples were drawn from the first 160 participants of the ongoing ImmuneRACE study and from over 950 subjects provided by 6 global collaborators. Sample metadata almost always included a de-identified subject ID, COVID-19 status, age in years and sex. Where available, HLA class I and class II types were obtained from metadata supplied by the sample provider rather than from assay-based typing. Results and caveats for the whole study, not just this receptor: Clinical and demographic metadata were provided uncurated, with the amount varying by source and participant.

CDR1 SGHTA and CDR2 FQGTGA are derived from the germline V gene. Trimmed from V: 4 bases; trimmed from J: 0 bases; junction bases lacking a gene match: 4. From cysteine to phenylalanine, the CDR3 is 17 amino acids long. Only the CDR3 DNA is retained, 51 bases long and in frame from the first base. A remark on this clone: The antigen this receptor binds is unknown. Base qualities were left out, and no much larger clone turns up one base away.

TCRbeta CDR3 regions were amplified from genomic DNA by means of the immunoSEQ Assay, a bias-controlled multiplex PCR. Per the authors' processing: The number of nucleated cells in each sample was estimated from the amplification of reference gene primers within the assay. To quantify the absolute abundance of each unique TCRbeta CDR3 rearrangement, sequence reads were collapsed and filtered. Productive Simpson clonality was computed per sample as the square root of Simpson's diversity index over productive rearrangements. TCRdb limited this immuneACCESS table to in-frame rearrangements with V and J called. A share of clones is missing; checked studies link under half to unresolved V genes, and the rest is unexplained. That table gives V, J and clone size, and the DNA gave D and trimming. The sample profile shows approximately 240,000 clones; about 80% of them were found once. In total, the top ten clones hold around 3.1% of the sample.

Another Seattle source contributed samples from volunteer blood donors who had recovered from COVID-19. Collaborating institutions collected whole blood in K2EDTA tubes following their own protocols. Collaborator samples were shipped for TCRbeta analysis as frozen whole blood, isolated PBMCs, or DNA extracted from either sample type. The sequenced sample consisted of peripheral blood. Here the chain combines TRBV7-3 and TRBJ2-3, with 13 bases aligning to TRBD2. This TCR came from a woman under 40 who had recovered from COVID-19. In nucleotide form, the sequence is TGTGCCAGCAGCTCGAGACTAGCGGGGGGTAGCACAGATACGCAGTATTTT. Protein translation: CASSSRLAGGSTDTQYF.